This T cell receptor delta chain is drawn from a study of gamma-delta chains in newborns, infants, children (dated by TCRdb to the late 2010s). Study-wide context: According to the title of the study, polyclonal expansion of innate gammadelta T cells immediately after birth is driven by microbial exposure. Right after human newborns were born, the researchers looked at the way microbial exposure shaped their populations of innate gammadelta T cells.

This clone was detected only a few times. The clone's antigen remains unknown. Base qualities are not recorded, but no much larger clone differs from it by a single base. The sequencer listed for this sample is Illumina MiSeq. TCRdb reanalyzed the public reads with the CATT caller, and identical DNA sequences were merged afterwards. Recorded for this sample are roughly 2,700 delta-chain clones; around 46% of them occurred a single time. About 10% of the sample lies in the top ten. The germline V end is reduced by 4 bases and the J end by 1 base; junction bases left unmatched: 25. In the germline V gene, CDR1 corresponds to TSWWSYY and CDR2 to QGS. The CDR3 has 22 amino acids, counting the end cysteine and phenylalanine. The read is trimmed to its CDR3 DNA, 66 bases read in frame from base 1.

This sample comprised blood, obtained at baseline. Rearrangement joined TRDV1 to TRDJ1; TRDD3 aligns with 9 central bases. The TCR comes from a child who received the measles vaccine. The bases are TGTGCTCTTGGGGTCCGTATGGCCTTCCTGATCGCTGGGGGATCGTGCACCGATAAACTCATCTTT. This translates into CALGVRMAFLIAGGSCTDKLIF.